Shown below are 13 T cell receptor beta chains from a single sample sequenced in a study of sequential checkpoint blockade in melanoma. The method was immunoSEQ multiplex PCR; TCRdb's version includes in-frame clones alone and lacks a portion of them. The sample comprises about 20,000 clones, 65% to 90% of which are singletons, and 51% rests with the top ten. Noted treatment: randomized to nivolumab then ipilimumab (arm A) or the reverse (arm B). Sequencing was performed on CD8+ T cells sorted from blood (inferred from file names), taken from a patient given nivolumab and ipilimumab in sequence. These receptors originate from a human donor with melanoma.

CDR3 in amino acids: CSVPSSQGTSEAFF. CDR3 bases: TGCAGCGTCCCGTCCTCACAGGGGACCTCTGAAGCTTTCTTT. The chain carries TRBV29-1 and TRBJ1-1; TRBD1 matches at 7 bases. The CDR3 is 14 amino acids. Per germline, CDR1 SQVTM and CDR2 ANQGSEA. V shed 6 bases, J shed 6 bases, and the junction held 13 bases outside the gene matches.

The genes are TRBV4-1 and TRBJ2-5; TRBD1 might be the D (5 bases). Trimming took off 0 bases at V and 7 bases at J, with 9 bases between the two ends. Germline CDR1 is MGHRA and CDR2 is YSYEKL. The CDR3 totals 13 residues. This chain's CDR3 is CASSQEVRGTQYF. The CDR3 DNA sequence: TGCGCCAGCAGCCAAGAAGTAAGGGGGACCCAGTACTTC.

The J gene is TRBJ2-7, the V gene TRBV28; tentatively, D is TRBD1 (6 bases). The CDR3 extends over 17 amino acids. V was clipped by 6 bases and J by 1 base, with 22 bases between them. The germline CDR1 and CDR2 sequences are MDHEN and SYDVKM. CDR3 nucleotides: TGTGCCAGCAGCCTACTTACAGGGATGAGTACTTCCTACGAGCAGTACTTC. Amino acid sequence: CASSLLTGMSTSYEQYF.

The CDR3 DNA follows: TGTGCCAGTAGTATTTTAGCGGGGGCCACAGATACGCAGTATTTT. Translation gives CASSILAGATDTQYF. This chain joins TRBV19 and TRBJ2-3, with TRBD2 matching 9 bases. V was pared by 3 bases and J by 2 bases, with 3 bases of the junction left unmatched. Germline V CDR1 and CDR2: LNHDA, SQIVND (reference sequence). The CDR3 is made up of 15 amino acids. The variable domain in full, with the rest retrieved from reference TRBV19 and TRBJ2-3, is DGGITQSPKYLFRKEGQNVTLSCEQNLNHDAMYWYRQDPGQGLRLIYYSQIVNDFQKGDIAEGYSVSREKKESFPLTVTSAQKNPTAFYLCASSILAGATDTQYFGPGTRLTVL.

This chain connects TRBV6-1 to TRBJ1-5, with D possibly being TRBD1 (5 bases). This CDR3 comprises 15 residues. Trimming shortened V by 4 bases and J by 5 bases, and 15 bases separated the two germline ends. The germline V gene has CDR1 MNHNS and CDR2 SASEGT. The CDR3: CASSVYGTGDQPQHF. The CDR3 nucleotides are TGTGCCAGCAGTGTCTACGGGACGGGAGATCAGCCCCAGCATTTT.

The chain combines TRBV5-8 with TRBJ1-1; 7 positions agree with TRBD1. This CDR3 spans 15 amino acids. Germline lookup yields CDR1 SGHTS and CDR2 YDEGEE. V lost 4 bases and J lost 2; bases outside the gene matches: 8. CDR3: CASSQPGQINTEAFF. DNA for the CDR3: TGTGCCAGCAGCCAACCGGGACAGATAAACACTGAAGCTTTCTTT. Looking up the rest from reference TRBV5-8 and TRBJ1-1 gives the full variable domain: EAGVTQSPTHLIKTRGQQATLRCSPISGHTSVYWYQQALGLGLQFLLWYDEGEERNRGNFPPRFSGRQFPNYSSELNVNALELEDSALYLCASSQPGQINTEAFFGQGTRLTVV.

The chain employs TRBV6-1 and TRBJ2-3; TRBD2 matches 7 bases. Germline V gene data show CDR1 as MNHNS and CDR2 as SASEGT. There are 13 residues in the CDR3. Trimming at V came to 7 bases and at J to 2 bases, leaving 3 bases not matched to a gene. The CDR3 bases are TGTGCCAGCAAGGGGAGGGTCACAGATACGCAGTATTTT. Protein sequence: CASKGRVTDTQYF.

V gene TRBV4-2 combines with J gene TRBJ1-5; D is unclear. Trimming left V 1 base short and J 5 bases short, with 3 bases between. This CDR3 spans 12 amino acids. From germline, CDR1 is LGHNA and CDR2 YNFKEQ. The CDR3 sequence: CASSQADQPQHF. The CDR3 region has the DNA TGTGCCAGCAGCCAAGCTGATCAGCCCCAGCATTTT.

The CDR3 nucleotides are TGTGCCAGTAGTGCGTCAGGGGCCGGGGAGCTGTTTTTT. Amino acid sequence: CASSASGAGELFF. J is TRBJ2-2 and V is TRBV19, with D perhaps TRBD1 (6 bases). CDR3 length: 13 amino acids. Trimming left V 5 bases short and J 6 bases short, with 10 bases between. Germline CDR1 is LNHDA and CDR2 is SQIVND (reference sequence).

This sequence joins TRBV27 and TRBJ1-5; 11 bases fit TRBD1. V trimming: 3 bases; J trimming: 7 bases; junction bases outside the gene matches: 5. The CDR3 length is 15 residues. Germline CDR1 reads MNHEY; CDR2 reads SMNVEV (reference sequence). CDR3 sequence: CASSFGQGAGQPQHF. In nucleotides, the CDR3 is TGTGCCAGCAGTTTCGGACAGGGGGCCGGCCAGCCCCAGCATTTT.

The V call is TRBV2, the J call TRBJ1-3; the match to TRBD1 covers 12 bases. CDR3 length equals 21 residues. Per the germline V gene, CDR1 is SNHLY and CDR2 is FYNNEI. The ends lost 6 bases at V and 0 bases at J; junction bases unmatched: 18. CDR3 residues: CASSEQGTGQGAIASGNTIYF. CDR3 DNA: TGTGCCAGCAGCGAACAGGGGACGGGACAGGGGGCGATTGCCTCTGGAAACACCATATATTTT. Variable domain in full (rest from reference TRBV2 and TRBJ1-3): EPEVTQTPSHQVTQMGQEVILRCVPISNHLYFYWYRQILGQKVEFLVSFYNNEISEKSEIFDDQFSVERPDGSNFTLKIRSTKLEDSAMYFCASSEQGTGQGAIASGNTIYFGEGSWLTVV.

The chain links TRBV4-3 to TRBJ2-3, with 8 bases aligning to TRBD2. J lost 2 bases, V lost 1 base, and 8 bases had no gene match. This CDR3 has 17 residues. The germline CDR1 and CDR2 sequences are LGHNA and YSLEER. CDR3 sequence reads: CASSQAGASGPTDTQYF. CDR3 in DNA: TGCGCCAGCAGCCAAGCGGGAGCTAGCGGGCCCACAGATACGCAGTATTTT.

The V and J genes are TRBV19 and TRBJ2-7, with a possible D match to TRBD2 (6 bases). This CDR3 comprises 13 residues. Germline CDR1 is LNHDA and CDR2 is SQIVND (reference sequence). Trimming took off 3 bases at V and 4 bases at J, with 10 bases between the two ends. Written as DNA, the CDR3 is TGTGCCAGTAGTATTGGGGAGGCATACGAGCAGTACTTC. Protein product: CASSIGEAYEQYF.